The rows below give T cell receptor beta chains drawn from one sample of a study of molecular identifiers for immune sequencing clone quantification. One entry per CDR3 protein results from TCRdb running MiXCR on the PCR reads. The sample has more than 300,000 distinct CDR3 sequences; roughly 23% are singletons. Material: naive CD8+ T cells from blood, with Jurkat cell RNA spiked in. Every receptor here comes from a human donor in good health. Some libraries in this study had Jurkat cell RNA spiked in. CDR3s include the opening cysteine and the closing phenylalanine or tryptophan. Each record gives: D gene, clone size, J gene, V gene, CDR3 protein, CDR3 DNA. D genes are given only for firm matches. The size field is filled for only some rows; it gives once, few, many or a size class.

D: NA; size: NA; J: TRBJ2-3; V: TRBV12-3/TRBV12-4; CDR3: CASSSSRDGHLRTDTQYF; DNA: TGTGCCAGCAGTTCCTCGAGGGACGGACACCTCCGCACAGATACGCAGTATTTT
D: TRBD2; size: many; J: TRBJ2-2; V: TRBV7-9; CDR3: CASSRTSGTYTGELFF; DNA: TGTGCCAGCAGCCGGACTAGCGGGACTTACACCGGGGAGCTGTTTTTT
D: NA; size: many; J: TRBJ2-5; V: TRBV2; CDR3: CASSDWGRQETQYF; DNA: TGTGCCAGCAGTGATTGGGGCAGGCAAGAGACCCAGTACTTC
D: NA; size: few; J: TRBJ2-1; V: TRBV3-1; CDR3: CASSQGGEGYSYNEQFF; DNA: TGTGCCAGCAGCCAAGGGGGAGAGGGCTACTCCTACAATGAGCAGTTCTTC
D: NA; size: many; J: TRBJ1-1; V: TRBV6-5; CDR3: CASSYSENEAFF; DNA: TGTGCCAGCAGTTATTCGGAGAATGAAGCTTTCTTT
D: TRBD1; size: NA; J: TRBJ2-7; V: TRBV4-3; CDR3: CASSQEGTVTYEQYF; DNA: TGCGCCAGCAGCCAAGAAGGGACAGTTACCTACGAGCAGTACTTC
D: NA; size: many; J: TRBJ2-2; V: TRBV19; CDR3: CASSIVGSGELFF; DNA: TGTGCCAGTAGTATAGTTGGCAGCGGGGAGCTGTTTTTT
D: NA; size: NA; J: TRBJ2-7; V: TRBV3-1; CDR3: CASSQGEAGEQYF; DNA: TGTGCCAGCAGCCAAGGGGAAGCGGGCGAGCAGTACTTC
D: TRBD1; size: many; J: TRBJ2-3; V: TRBV12-3/TRBV12-4; CDR3: CASSPGQGFVDTQYF; DNA: TGTGCCAGCAGCCCGGGACAGGGATTTGTTGATACGCAGTATTTT
D: NA; size: many; J: TRBJ2-7; V: TRBV7-2; CDR3: CASSLVAGTYEQYF; DNA: TGTGCCAGCAGCTTAGTGGCGGGTACCTACGAGCAGTACTTC
D: TRBD1; size: many; J: TRBJ1-1; V: TRBV5-1; CDR3: CASSLGRGYEGTEAFF; DNA: TGCGCCAGCAGCTTGGGCAGGGGGTACGAGGGCACTGAAGCTTTCTTT
D: NA; size: many; J: TRBJ1-2; V: TRBV5-1; CDR3: CASSLVGTNYGYTF; DNA: TGCGCCAGCAGCTTGGTAGGAACTAACTATGGCTACACCTTC
D: TRBD1; size: NA; J: TRBJ2-2; V: TRBV24-1; CDR3: CATSDEGAAGELFF; DNA: TGTGCCACCAGTGACGAGGGGGCGGCCGGGGAGCTGTTTTTT
D: TRBD2; size: once; J: TRBJ2-2; V: TRBV4-2; CDR3: CVSSRERAGVHGELFF; DNA: TGTGTCAGCAGCCGAGAAAGAGCGGGAGTCCACGGGGAGCTGTTTTTT
D: NA; size: many; J: TRBJ1-1; V: TRBV7-3; CDR3: CASSLTSTANTEAFF; DNA: TGTGCCAGCAGCTTGACTTCCACAGCGAACACTGAAGCTTTCTTT
D: TRBD1; size: NA; J: TRBJ2-7; V: TRBV30; CDR3: CAWSGTGQQYEQYF; DNA: TGTGCCTGGAGCGGGACGGGACAGCAATACGAGCAGTACTTC
D: NA; size: NA; J: TRBJ2-3; V: TRBV7-9; CDR3: CASSFARRSGSSTDTQYF; DNA: TGTGCCAGCAGCTTTGCGCGACGGAGCGGTTCAAGCACAGATACGCAGTATTTT
D: NA; size: NA; J: TRBJ2-7; V: TRBV5-3; CDR3: CASSENQGRAGEQYF; DNA: TGTGCCAGCAGCGAAAACCAGGGCCGTGCTGGAGAGCAGTACTTC
D: TRBD2; size: many; J: TRBJ2-5; V: TRBV12-3/TRBV12-4; CDR3: CASISTSGGQETQYF; DNA: TGTGCCAGCATCTCGACTAGCGGGGGTCAAGAGACCCAGTACTTC
D: TRBD2; size: NA; J: TRBJ2-2; V: TRBV28; CDR3: CASSFVLAGGSGELFF; DNA: TGTGCCAGCAGTTTTGTACTAGCGGGAGGTTCCGGGGAGCTGTTTTTT
D: NA; size: few; J: TRBJ2-1; V: TRBV12-3/TRBV12-4; CDR3: CASNTGSSYNEQFF; DNA: TGTGCCAGCAATACAGGGAGCTCCTACAATGAGCAGTTCTTC
D: NA; size: many; J: TRBJ2-3; V: TRBV7-6; CDR3: CASSLGFGSEGTDTQYF; DNA: TGTGCCAGCAGCTTAGGGTTCGGGAGTGAGGGCACAGATACGCAGTATTTT
D: NA; size: many; J: TRBJ2-7; V: TRBV29-1; CDR3: CSVDPTGDSYEQYF; DNA: TGCAGCGTTGACCCGACAGGAGACTCCTACGAGCAGTACTTC
D: NA; size: many; J: TRBJ2-1; V: TRBV19; CDR3: CASSIVANEQFF; DNA: TGTGCCAGTAGTATTGTAGCTAATGAGCAGTTCTTC
D: NA; size: many; J: TRBJ2-3; V: TRBV27; CDR3: CASSSPVDSGFPDTQYF; DNA: TGTGCCAGCAGTTCCCCAGTGGACAGCGGTTTTCCAGATACGCAGTATTTT
D: NA; size: many; J: TRBJ1-1; V: TRBV4-3; CDR3: CASSQDKASKREAFF; DNA: TGCGCCAGCAGCCAAGATAAGGCGTCGAAGCGGGAAGCTTTCTTT
D: NA; size: many; J: TRBJ1-2; V: TRBV12-3/TRBV12-4; CDR3: CASRHRQDYGYTF; DNA: TGTGCCAGCAGACACAGACAGGACTATGGCTACACCTTC
D: NA; size: NA; J: TRBJ1-1; V: TRBV4-1; CDR3: CASSPRQRWVNTEAFF; DNA: TGCGCCAGCAGCCCAAGACAGAGATGGGTGAACACTGAAGCTTTCTTT
D: TRBD1; size: many; J: TRBJ2-7; V: TRBV29-1; CDR3: CSVEGTGGPGQYF; DNA: TGCAGCGTTGAAGGGACAGGGGGACCAGGGCAGTACTTC
D: TRBD1; size: many; J: TRBJ2-7; V: TRBV6-5; CDR3: CASSYQGAVIDEQYF; DNA: TGTGCCAGCAGTTACCAGGGGGCAGTAATAGACGAGCAGTACTTC
D: NA; size: NA; J: TRBJ2-7; V: TRBV3-1; CDR3: CASSPLPPEQYF; DNA: TGTGCCAGCAGCCCCCTCCCACCTGAGCAGTACTTC
D: NA; size: many; J: TRBJ1-5; V: TRBV4-1; CDR3: CASSQDNGGNQPQHF; DNA: TGCGCCAGCAGCCAAGATAATGGGGGCAATCAGCCCCAGCATTTT
D: NA; size: many; J: TRBJ2-3; V: TRBV6-2/TRBV6-3; CDR3: CASSYGSREQYF; DNA: TGTGCCAGCAGTTACGGATCGCGGGAGCAGTATTTT